The rows below give T cell receptor beta chains drawn from one sample of a study of cytomegalovirus exposure and HLA in healthy donors. The table came from immunoSEQ multiplex PCR; TCRdb's copy has only in-frame clones and leaves some out. The table shows over 90,000 clones, with around 96% occurring only once. Input material: PBMCs. These receptors all stem from a young woman in good health and CMV-seronegative. Both conserved end residues are part of each CDR3. D genes are given only for firm matches. Only some rows state a clone size, as once, few, many or a class for expanded clones.

TRBV11-2,TRBJ2-7,once,-,TGTGCCAGCAGCTTGATGCGAAGCTCCTACGAGCAGTACTTC,CASSLMRSSYEQYF
TRBV7-9,TRBJ2-3,-,TRBD2,TGTGCCAGCATCTCCCGTCGGACAACTAGCGGGAGCACAGATACGCAGTATTTT,CASISRRTTSGSTDTQYF
TRBV5-5,TRBJ1-1,-,TRBD1,TGTGCCAGCAGCGGGACAGGAGAAGCTTTCTTT,CASSGTGEAFF
TRBV27,TRBJ1-5,-,TRBD1,TGTGCCAGCAGGAATACAGGGGCGGTAGCAAATCAGCCCCAGCATTTT,CASRNTGAVANQPQHF
TRBV12-5,TRBJ1-5,-,-,TGTGCTAGTGGTTTGGGGACACATAATCAGCCCCAGCATTTT,CASGLGTHNQPQHF
TRBV9,TRBJ1-2,-,-,TGTGCCAGCAGCGCCGCGGGAGCTAACTATGGCTACACCTTC,CASSAAGANYGYTF
TRBV5-1,TRBJ1-1,-,TRBD1,TGCGCCAGCAGCAAGACAGGGGCGGGCACTGAAGCTTTCTTT,CASSKTGAGTEAFF
TRBV14,TRBJ2-5,-,-,TGTGCCAGCAGCCAAACACTAGACCCCTTTGAGACCCAGTACTTC,CASSQTLDPFETQYF
TRBV5-4,TRBJ2-3,once,TRBD2,TGTGCCAGCAGCTTGCCAGCGGGGGAGAGCACAGATACGCAGTATTTT,CASSLPAGESTDTQYF
TRBV6-6,TRBJ2-7,-,-,TGTGCCAGCAGGGATAACAGGGACGCCTACGAGCAGTACTTC,CASRDNRDAYEQYF
TRBV7-2,TRBJ2-2,-,-,TGTGCCAGCACCACCTATATTAACACCGGGGAGCTGTTTTTT,CASTTYINTGELFF
TRBV6-1,TRBJ1-1,-,-,TGTGCCAGCAGTGGGATAAGGTGGGAGGGGGTGAACACTGAAGCTTTCTTT,CASSGIRWEGVNTEAFF
TRBV2,TRBJ2-5,-,-,TGTGCCAGCCTTGGACAGAGACAAGAGACCCAGTACTTC,CASLGQRQETQYF
TRBV6-1,TRBJ1-3,-,TRBD1,TGTGCCAGCAGTGCACAGGGGAACACCATATATTTT,CASSAQGNTIYF
TRBV27,TRBJ2-5,once,-,TGTGCCAGCAGCTGGGACAACCAAGAGACCCAGTACTTC,CASSWDNQETQYF
TRBV7-9,TRBJ1-4,-,TRBD1,TGTGCCAGCAGCCAGAGGTCCAGGGGGCTTGATGAAAAACTGTTTTTT,CASSQRSRGLDEKLFF
TRBV29-1,TRBJ2-7,-,TRBD2,TGCAGCGTTGAGCTACTAGCGGGAGGCCGTCCTGGGGAGCAGTACTTC,CSVELLAGGRPGEQYF
TRBV6-1,TRBJ2-7,once,-,TGTGCCAGCAGAACAGGCTCCTACGAGCAGTACTTC,CASRTGSYEQYF
TRBV14,TRBJ1-2,-,TRBD1,TGTGCCAGCAGCCAACTTACCGGGACAGCCTATGGCTACACCTTC,CASSQLTGTAYGYTF
TRBV18,TRBJ1-1,-,-,TGTGCCAGCTCACCACAGGGAGTCAACACTGAAGCTTTCTTT,CASSPQGVNTEAFF
TRBV10-3,TRBJ2-5,-,-,TGTGCCATCAGTGTGGAGGGTAGGGAGACCCAGTACTTC,CAISVEGRETQYF
TRBV5-1,TRBJ2-3,-,TRBD2,TGCGCCAGCAGCCATACAGTTAGCGGGGGGTCAGATACGCAGTATTTT,CASSHTVSGGSDTQYF
TRBV5-1,TRBJ1-3,-,-,TGCGCCAGCAGCTCCATTTCGGCAGGGTCCGGAAACACCATATATTTT,CASSSISAGSGNTIYF
TRBV5-1,TRBJ2-3,-,TRBD2,TGCGCCAGCAGCTCGACTAGCGGGGGGTTACCAGATACGCAGTATTTT,CASSSTSGGLPDTQYF
TRBV7-9,TRBJ2-5,-,TRBD2,TGTGCCAGCAGCTACCCTAGCGGGAGTGAGACCCAGTACTTC,CASSYPSGSETQYF
TRBV4-1,TRBJ1-5,-,TRBD1,TGCGCCAGCAGCCAAGCGACAGGGGATCAGCCCCAGCATTTT,CASSQATGDQPQHF
TRBV10-3,TRBJ2-5,-,TRBD2,TGTGCCATCAGTGGGGGGGAGGCTAGCGGTCGGCAAGAGACCCAGTACTTC,CAISGGEASGRQETQYF
TRBV7-2,TRBJ2-7,-,-,TGTGCCAGCAGCTTATTATTCGGAGCTAATCCCTACGAGCAGTACTTC,CASSLLFGANPYEQYF
TRBV7-2,TRBJ1-2,-,-,TGTGCCAGCAGCTTAGACAAAGTCGGAGGAGGCTACACCTTC,CASSLDKVGGGYTF